The entry that follows covers one TCR beta chain sequence. Its antigen is still unknown. No much larger clone is present one base from it, and per-base qualities are unavailable. Whole blood was collected in K2EDTA tubes by collaborating institutions according to the institutions' own protocols. For TCRbeta analysis, collaborators shipped samples in one of three forms: frozen whole blood, isolated PBMCs, or DNA extracted from either of those sample types. The data stem from a study of blood T cell repertoires in COVID-19 (TCRdb year 2020). Background on the whole study: Collaborator samples came from the United States, Italy and Spain and covered acute and convalescent phases of COVID-19. Where available, HLA class I and class II types were taken from metadata supplied by the sample provider and were not determined by assay-based typing. The repertoires were made available in a free public database intended to serve as a resource for research on the immune response to SARS-CoV-2. Samples were obtained from the ongoing ImmuneRACE study (first 160 participants) and from about 1,300 subjects provided by 6 global collaborators. Nearly every sample came with metadata listing a de-identified subject ID, COVID-19 status, age in years and sex. The dataset comprised deeply sampled blood TCRbeta repertoires from subjects exposed to, actively infected with, or recovered from COVID-19. The prospective study material was composed of cDNA or gDNA derived from T cells, B-cell-depleted T cells, or PBMCs. The paper as a whole reports these results and caveats: How much clinical and demographic metadata was included differed by source and by participant, and the metadata was provided uncurated.

The CDR3 covers 14 residues, taking in both the cysteine and the phenylalanine. CDR3 DNA only is kept here, 42 bases in frame from base 1. A distance of 10 bases separates the germline ends of V and J, which lose 0 bases and 7 bases respectively. The germline V gene (reference sequence) provides CDR1 LGHDT and CDR2 YNNKEL. TCRbeta CDR3 regions were amplified from genomic DNA by means of the immunoSEQ Assay, a bias-controlled multiplex PCR. Per the authors' processing: Nucleated cell counts per sample were estimated from amplification of reference gene primers within the assay. To quantify the absolute abundance of each unique TCRbeta CDR3 rearrangement, sequence reads were collapsed and filtered. For each sample, productive Simpson clonality was calculated by taking the square root of Simpson's diversity index across productive rearrangements. Held by TCRdb, this immuneACCESS table contains in-frame sequences only and omits some clones. Under half of the omission traces to an unresolved V gene where checked; the cause of the rest is unknown. The V and J calls and clone size were taken over from that table, and D and trimming were inferred from the DNA. This sample lists some 270,000 clones; 89% were detected once. The ten top clones hold 2.2% of the sample.

Sequencing was done on a sample of peripheral blood. The receptor was derived from a man over 45 with acute or convalescent COVID-19. The rearranged segments are TRBV3-1 (or the pseudogene TRBV3-2) and TRBJ1-3; the D gene remains uncertain. The encoded CDR3 is CASSQDSTANTIYF. The nucleotides are TGTGCCAGCAGCCAAGATAGTACAGCCAACACCATATATTTT.